This TCR beta chain was retrieved from a study of T cell responses to AZD1222 COVID-19 vaccine. Overall study findings and caveats: Repertoires were obtained solely post-peak T cell response.

In its sample, this clone was seen once. The antigen remains undetermined. Between the trimmed V and J ends, which lost 1 base and 0 bases, there was a span of 13 bases. The CDR3 runs to 17 residues. Germline lookup yields CDR1 SGHVS and CDR2 FQNEAQ. Sequencing was performed with immunoSEQ multiplex PCR; in TCRdb, only in-frame clones are kept and a portion is missing. The sample includes 110,000 to 150,000 clones, 70% to 90% seen only once; the top ten take approximately 4.8%. Material: peripheral blood, obtained on day 0 of AZD1222 vaccination. The rearrangement uses TRBV7-8 and TRBJ2-1; D tentatively reads TRBD1 or TRBD2 (6 bases each). This sequence originates from an adult in good health. CDR3 region: CASSLEGGTLSYNEQFF. CDR3 bases: TGTGCCAGCAGCTTAGAAGGCGGGACACTCTCCTACAATGAGCAGTTCTTC.